This TCR beta chain stems from a study of T cell clones after liver transplantation. Germline CDR1 reads MDHEN; CDR2 reads SYDVKM. The V gene end was trimmed by 0 bases and the J gene end by 3 bases; junction bases not matched to a gene: 2. CDR3 size: 15 residues. The assay was immunoSEQ multiplex PCR, and TCRdb's table has in-frame clones only and misses some. The sample carries tens of thousands of clones, under 90% recorded once. The receptor's source is a human patient who received a liver transplant. Some T cells could come from the graft donor. This material consisted of CD4+ T cells from blood, taken 12 months after liver transplant. The chain links TRBV28 to TRBJ1-1; 9 nucleotides match TRBD1. The CDR3 DNA sequence: TGTGCCAGCAGTTTATGGGGACAGGGTGACACTGAAGCTTTCTTT. It translates to CASSLWGQGDTEAFF.